This is a list of T cell receptor beta chains from one sample in a study of T cells in Graves' hyperthyroidism and ophthalmopathy. TCRdb passed the multiplex PCR reads through MiXCR, listing each CDR3 protein once. The sample has 330,000 or so distinct CDR3 sequences, roughly a fifth seen once; the top ten hold roughly 39%. Sequencing used blood. These receptors came from a middle-aged man with Graves' ophthalmopathy. CDR3s include the opening cysteine and the closing phenylalanine or tryptophan. The D gene is left open where the match is weak. Where a row states a size, it is once, few, many or the class of an expanded clone; other rows omit it.

clone_size: few; d_call: -; v_call: TRBV7-2; j_call: TRBJ2-7; cdr3_nt: TGTGCCAGCAGCCCAGGAGACGCCTACGAGCAGTACTTC; cdr3_aa: CASSPGDAYEQYF
clone_size: -; d_call: TRBD1; v_call: TRBV4-1; j_call: TRBJ1-2; cdr3_nt: TGCGCCAGCAGCCAAGTGCCCCGACAGGGGGCCGCCTATGGCTACACCTTC; cdr3_aa: CASSQVPRQGAAYGYTF
clone_size: few; d_call: TRBD1; v_call: TRBV5-5; j_call: TRBJ2-2; cdr3_nt: TGTGCCAGCAGCTTGGTGCCCGGACAGGGACAGACCGGGGAGCTGTTTTTT; cdr3_aa: CASSLVPGQGQTGELFF
clone_size: few; d_call: -; v_call: TRBV20-1; j_call: TRBJ2-1; cdr3_nt: TGCAGTGCTAATGAAGACAATGAGCAGTTCTTC; cdr3_aa: CSANEDNEQFF
clone_size: many; d_call: -; v_call: TRBV28; j_call: TRBJ1-3; cdr3_nt: TGTGCCAGCAGTTCCTACATAGGACGGTCTGGAAACACCATATATTTT; cdr3_aa: CASSSYIGRSGNTIYF
clone_size: -; d_call: -; v_call: TRBV5-8; j_call: TRBJ1-4; cdr3_nt: TGTGCCAGCAGCTTCAAGCGCCCGGAAAAACTGTTTTTT; cdr3_aa: CASSFKRPEKLFF
clone_size: many; d_call: TRBD1; v_call: TRBV6-1; j_call: TRBJ2-3; cdr3_nt: TGTGCCAGCAGCAGCCTTTGGACAGGGGTTACGTTGGGAACGCAGTATTTT; cdr3_aa: CASSSLWTGVTLGTQYF
clone_size: many; d_call: -; v_call: TRBV20-1; j_call: TRBJ2-1; cdr3_nt: TGCAGTGCTTTCTCCGGACGCAATGAGCAGTTCTTC; cdr3_aa: CSAFSGRNEQFF
clone_size: many; d_call: -; v_call: TRBV6-1; j_call: TRBJ1-2; cdr3_nt: TGTGCCAGCAGTGCCCCAGACGGTGGGGGGAACTATGGCTACACCTTC; cdr3_aa: CASSAPDGGGNYGYTF
clone_size: few; d_call: -; v_call: TRBV4-1; j_call: TRBJ1-4; cdr3_nt: TGCGCCAGCAGCCAAACCCGGGGACCGGATGAAAAACTGTTTTTT; cdr3_aa: CASSQTRGPDEKLFF
clone_size: few; d_call: TRBD1; v_call: TRBV10-3; j_call: TRBJ2-2; cdr3_nt: TGTGCCATCAGTGAGTCGGGGACAGTGAACACCGGGGAGCTGTTTTTT; cdr3_aa: CAISESGTVNTGELFF
clone_size: few; d_call: -; v_call: TRBV20-1; j_call: TRBJ2-3; cdr3_nt: TGCAGTGCTAGGCAGAGACTAAGCACAGATACGCAGTATTTT; cdr3_aa: CSARQRLSTDTQYF
clone_size: few; d_call: -; v_call: TRBV27; j_call: TRBJ2-5; cdr3_nt: TGTGCCAGCAGTTTAGACCCCGCGGCGGAGGAGACCCAGTACTTC; cdr3_aa: CASSLDPAAEETQYF
clone_size: -; d_call: TRBD2; v_call: TRBV7-6; j_call: TRBJ2-1; cdr3_nt: TGTGCCAGCAGCTTAGGTCCGGGAGGGCCGCGCAATGAGCAGTTCTTC; cdr3_aa: CASSLGPGGPRNEQFF
clone_size: many; d_call: TRBD2; v_call: TRBV20-1; j_call: TRBJ2-3; cdr3_nt: TGCAGTGCCATTCTATTAGCGGGAGGCCGTGGAGATACGCAGTATTTT; cdr3_aa: CSAILLAGGRGDTQYF
clone_size: few; d_call: TRBD1; v_call: TRBV27; j_call: TRBJ1-6; cdr3_nt: TGTGCCAGCTCCCCCACCGGGACAGGGGTTCATTCCTATAATTCACCCCTCCACTTT; cdr3_aa: CASSPTGTGVHSYNSPLHF
clone_size: once; d_call: -; v_call: TRBV20-1; j_call: TRBJ1-6; cdr3_nt: TGCAGTGCTAGAGATCTAGCACAGCATAATTCACCCCTCCACTTT; cdr3_aa: CSARDLAQHNSPLHF
clone_size: -; d_call: -; v_call: TRBV14; j_call: TRBJ1-4; cdr3_nt: TGTGCCAGCAGCCAACGACTTGCTGAAAAACTGTTTTTT; cdr3_aa: CASSQRLAEKLFF
clone_size: -; d_call: -; v_call: TRBV2; j_call: TRBJ2-3; cdr3_nt: TGTGCCAGCAGCGAGCGAGGACGCACAGATACGCAGTATTTT; cdr3_aa: CASSERGRTDTQYF
clone_size: -; d_call: -; v_call: TRBV13; j_call: TRBJ2-3; cdr3_nt: TGTGCCAGCAGCCCGATCGGGGGCACAGATACGCAGTATTTT; cdr3_aa: CASSPIGGTDTQYF
clone_size: many; d_call: -; v_call: TRBV15; j_call: TRBJ2-5; cdr3_nt: TGTGCCACCAGCAGAAACAGGGCCCAAGAGACCCAGTACTTC; cdr3_aa: CATSRNRAQETQYF
clone_size: -; d_call: TRBD1; v_call: TRBV9; j_call: TRBJ1-3; cdr3_nt: TGTGCCAGCAGCGTAGAAGGGGGCGGAAACACCATATATTTT; cdr3_aa: CASSVEGGGNTIYF
clone_size: many; d_call: -; v_call: TRBV20-1; j_call: TRBJ2-7; cdr3_nt: TGCAGTGCTAGACCTGTGGGGACTCCCTACGAGCAGTACTTC; cdr3_aa: CSARPVGTPYEQYF
clone_size: -; d_call: -; v_call: TRBV2; j_call: TRBJ2-7; cdr3_nt: TGTGCCAGCCTCCGGGACTCCGGCTACGAGCAGTACTTC; cdr3_aa: CASLRDSGYEQYF
clone_size: many; d_call: TRBD2; v_call: TRBV5-1; j_call: TRBJ2-7; cdr3_nt: TGCGCCAGCAGCTTGGGACTAGCGTTTACCTACGAGCAGTACTTC; cdr3_aa: CASSLGLAFTYEQYF
clone_size: few; d_call: -; v_call: TRBV7-9; j_call: TRBJ2-3; cdr3_nt: TGTGCCAGCCGAGGCACAGATACGCAGTATTTT; cdr3_aa: CASRGTDTQYF
clone_size: -; d_call: -; v_call: TRBV4-1; j_call: TRBJ1-2; cdr3_nt: TGCGCCAGCAGCCAAGAGGGGGTCGGGGGGGCCTTCTATGGCTACACCTTC; cdr3_aa: CASSQEGVGGAFYGYTF
clone_size: once; d_call: TRBD2; v_call: TRBV12-3/TRBV12-4; j_call: TRBJ2-1; cdr3_nt: TGTGCCAGCAGTTCGACTAGCGGGAGATTCTTC; cdr3_aa: CASSSTSGRFF
clone_size: -; d_call: -; v_call: TRBV6-1; j_call: TRBJ2-1; cdr3_nt: TGTGCCAGCAGAACCGCTCTACAGAGCTCCTACAATGAGCAGTTCTTC; cdr3_aa: CASRTALQSSYNEQFF
clone_size: -; d_call: -; v_call: TRBV6-1; j_call: TRBJ2-3; cdr3_nt: TGTGCCAGCAGTATTGGAAGCACAGATACGCAGTATTTT; cdr3_aa: CASSIGSTDTQYF
clone_size: few; d_call: TRBD2; v_call: TRBV24-1; j_call: TRBJ2-7; cdr3_nt: TGTGCCACCAGTGATTCGACTAGCGGGAGGTTCTTCGAGCAGTACTTC; cdr3_aa: CATSDSTSGRFFEQYF
clone_size: many; d_call: TRBD2; v_call: TRBV28; j_call: TRBJ2-3; cdr3_nt: TGTGCCAGCAGTTCTTGGACTAGCGGATATAGCACAGATACGCAGTATTTT; cdr3_aa: CASSSWTSGYSTDTQYF
clone_size: -; d_call: TRBD2; v_call: TRBV11-2; j_call: TRBJ2-7; cdr3_nt: TGTGCCAGCAACCCAGGACTAGCCTCCTACGAGCAGTACTTC; cdr3_aa: CASNPGLASYEQYF
clone_size: many; d_call: TRBD1; v_call: TRBV5-1; j_call: TRBJ2-7; cdr3_nt: TGCGCCAGCAGCTTGGGGGGGACAGGGGGGTACGAGCAGTACTTC; cdr3_aa: CASSLGGTGGYEQYF
clone_size: few; d_call: -; v_call: TRBV28; j_call: TRBJ2-7; cdr3_nt: TGTGCCAGCAGTTTAATTCACACCTTAACCTCCTACGAGCAGTACTTC; cdr3_aa: CASSLIHTLTSYEQYF
clone_size: many; d_call: -; v_call: TRBV2; j_call: TRBJ1-2; cdr3_nt: TGTGCCAGCAGTGAAAATCCCTCAGCCAACTATGGCTACACCTTC; cdr3_aa: CASSENPSANYGYTF
clone_size: -; d_call: TRBD2; v_call: TRBV11-2; j_call: TRBJ2-1; cdr3_nt: TGTGCCAGCAGCTTAGGGACTAGCGGGAGAGGGCATGAGCAGTTCTTC; cdr3_aa: CASSLGTSGRGHEQFF
clone_size: -; d_call: -; v_call: TRBV28; j_call: TRBJ1-6; cdr3_nt: TGTGCCAGCAGTTTAGGGTTGGGCAATTCACCCCTCCACTTT; cdr3_aa: CASSLGLGNSPLHF
clone_size: many; d_call: -; v_call: TRBV3-1; j_call: TRBJ2-7; cdr3_nt: TGTGCCAGCAGCCAAGTGGACTACGAGCAGTACTTC; cdr3_aa: CASSQVDYEQYF
clone_size: -; d_call: TRBD2; v_call: TRBV6-2/TRBV6-3; j_call: TRBJ2-1; cdr3_nt: TGTGCCAGCATCCCGGTGGGACTAGCGGGGGATGAGCAGTTCTTC; cdr3_aa: CASIPVGLAGDEQFF
clone_size: few; d_call: -; v_call: TRBV15; j_call: TRBJ1-2; cdr3_nt: TGTGCCACCAGCAGAGATAAGGGGGGCATAGGAGGCTATGGCTACACCTTC; cdr3_aa: CATSRDKGGIGGYGYTF
clone_size: many; d_call: TRBD1; v_call: TRBV28; j_call: TRBJ2-1; cdr3_nt: TGTGCCAGCATCCGACAGGGGGCGCGTAACAATGAGCAGTTCTTC; cdr3_aa: CASIRQGARNNEQFF
clone_size: -; d_call: -; v_call: TRBV5-5; j_call: TRBJ2-7; cdr3_nt: TGTGCCAGCAGCCCAGAAGGGGTCTACGAGCAGTACTTC; cdr3_aa: CASSPEGVYEQYF
clone_size: once; d_call: TRBD2; v_call: TRBV5-4; j_call: TRBJ2-3; cdr3_nt: TGTGCCAGCAGCCCCGAACGAGCGGGAGTTAGCACAGATACGCAGTATTTT; cdr3_aa: CASSPERAGVSTDTQYF
clone_size: many; d_call: TRBD1; v_call: TRBV30; j_call: TRBJ1-5; cdr3_nt: TGTGCCTGGAGTCCCGGGACAGGGAATCAGCCCCAGCATTTT; cdr3_aa: CAWSPGTGNQPQHF